These T cell receptor beta chains were read from a single sample in a study of T cell responses to AZD1222 COVID-19 vaccine. Using immunoSEQ multiplex PCR, the repertoire was profiled, and TCRdb retains in-frame clones only, with some absent. The repertoire holds tens of thousands of clones, with around 80% as singletons. This material consisted of peripheral blood, taken on day 0 of AZD1222 vaccination. The source is an adult in good health. The CDR3 runs from the conserved cysteine through the conserved F or W. The order of the fields is clone size, V gene, J gene, D gene, CDR3 protein, CDR3 DNA. The D gene is left open where the match is weak. The listing skips clone size in some rows; elsewhere it reads once, few, many or a size class.

abundance: NA; v_gene: TRBV6-5; j_gene: TRBJ1-6; d_gene: TRBD1; CDR3aa: CASSYSSGGVPLHF; CDR3nt: TGTGCCAGCAGTTACTCGTCAGGGGGCGTGCCCCTCCACTTT
abundance: NA; v_gene: TRBV5-1; j_gene: TRBJ2-7; d_gene: TRBD1; CDR3aa: CASSPRMGTDYEQYF; CDR3nt: TGCGCCAGCAGCCCCAGGATGGGGACAGACTACGAGCAGTACTTC
abundance: NA; v_gene: TRBV18; j_gene: TRBJ2-1; d_gene: TRBD2; CDR3aa: CASSPIAGVGHEQFF; CDR3nt: TGTGCCAGCTCACCAATAGCGGGAGTAGGCCATGAGCAGTTCTTC
abundance: once; v_gene: TRBV21-1; j_gene: TRBJ2-5; d_gene: NA; CDR3aa: CASSKRKGQETQYF; CDR3nt: TGTGCCAGCAGCAAAAGAAAGGGCCAAGAGACCCAGTACTTC
abundance: NA; v_gene: TRBV11-2; j_gene: TRBJ1-4; d_gene: NA; CDR3aa: CASSPQSRGKLFF; CDR3nt: TGTGCCAGCAGCCCCCAGTCTAGAGGAAAACTGTTTTTT
abundance: NA; v_gene: TRBV20-1; j_gene: TRBJ1-2; d_gene: NA; CDR3aa: CSVEYYGYTF; CDR3nt: TGCAGTGTTGAGTACTATGGCTACACCTTC
abundance: NA; v_gene: TRBV12-3/TRBV12-4; j_gene: TRBJ2-1; d_gene: NA; CDR3aa: CASSLQSNNEQFF; CDR3nt: TGTGCCAGCAGTTTGCAATCGAACAATGAGCAGTTCTTC
abundance: NA; v_gene: TRBV24-1; j_gene: TRBJ2-1; d_gene: TRBD1; CDR3aa: CATKGQVHNEQFF; CDR3nt: TGTGCCACCAAGGGACAGGTTCATAATGAGCAGTTCTTC
abundance: NA; v_gene: TRBV27; j_gene: TRBJ2-3; d_gene: TRBD1; CDR3aa: CASSRQGAPDTQYF; CDR3nt: TGTGCCAGCAGCCGACAGGGGGCGCCTGATACGCAGTATTTT
abundance: NA; v_gene: TRBV4-1; j_gene: TRBJ1-5; d_gene: TRBD1; CDR3aa: CASSQSQGGGNQPQHF; CDR3nt: TGCGCCAGCAGCCAATCACAGGGGGGAGGCAATCAGCCCCAGCATTTT
abundance: NA; v_gene: TRBV6-5; j_gene: TRBJ1-2; d_gene: TRBD1; CDR3aa: CASSKGQGNYGYTF; CDR3nt: TGTGCCAGCAGCAAGGGACAGGGGAACTATGGCTACACCTTC
abundance: NA; v_gene: TRBV11-2; j_gene: TRBJ2-1; d_gene: TRBD1; CDR3aa: CASSLMEGQGEFF; CDR3nt: TGTGCCAGCAGCTTAATGGAGGGACAGGGAGAGTTCTTC
abundance: NA; v_gene: TRBV6-5; j_gene: TRBJ1-3; d_gene: TRBD1; CDR3aa: CASSYAAGGSGNTIYF; CDR3nt: TGTGCCAGCAGTTACGCTGCAGGGGGCTCTGGAAACACCATATATTTT
abundance: NA; v_gene: TRBV27; j_gene: TRBJ1-5; d_gene: TRBD1; CDR3aa: CASSRTGGNQPQHF; CDR3nt: TGTGCCAGCAGTCGGACAGGGGGTAATCAGCCCCAGCATTTT
abundance: NA; v_gene: TRBV6-6; j_gene: TRBJ1-5; d_gene: TRBD1; CDR3aa: CASSSQGVGEPQHF; CDR3nt: TGTGCCAGCAGTTCCCAGGGGGTTGGGGAGCCCCAGCATTTT
abundance: NA; v_gene: TRBV15; j_gene: TRBJ2-5; d_gene: NA; CDR3aa: CATSGRGLETQYF; CDR3nt: TGTGCCACCAGCGGTCGTGGATTGGAGACCCAGTACTTC
abundance: NA; v_gene: TRBV9; j_gene: TRBJ2-1; d_gene: NA; CDR3aa: CASSVEGWNNEQFF; CDR3nt: TGTGCCAGCAGCGTAGAAGGGTGGAACAATGAGCAGTTCTTC
abundance: NA; v_gene: TRBV3-1/TRBV3-2; j_gene: TRBJ2-1; d_gene: NA; CDR3aa: CASSQDSRDNEQFF; CDR3nt: TGTGCCAGCAGCCAAGATTCCAGGGACAATGAGCAGTTCTTC
abundance: NA; v_gene: TRBV6-5; j_gene: TRBJ1-4; d_gene: TRBD1; CDR3aa: CASSRQGRNEKLFF; CDR3nt: TGTGCCAGCAGTAGACAGGGAAGGAATGAAAAACTGTTTTTT
abundance: NA; v_gene: TRBV19; j_gene: TRBJ1-1; d_gene: NA; CDR3aa: CASSTPQGRTEAFF; CDR3nt: TGTGCCAGTAGTACACCCCAGGGGAGGACTGAAGCTTTCTTT
abundance: NA; v_gene: TRBV6-5; j_gene: TRBJ1-5; d_gene: NA; CDR3aa: CASLITGNQPQHF; CDR3nt: TGTGCCAGCCTAATAACAGGCAATCAGCCCCAGCATTTT
abundance: NA; v_gene: TRBV5-1; j_gene: TRBJ1-1; d_gene: TRBD1; CDR3aa: CASSIETGTEAFF; CDR3nt: TGCGCCAGCAGCATAGAGACAGGGACTGAAGCTTTCTTT
abundance: few; v_gene: TRBV27; j_gene: TRBJ2-7; d_gene: TRBD1; CDR3aa: CASSHSGDRYRNEQYF; CDR3nt: TGTGCCAGCAGCCACTCGGGGGACAGGTATAGGAACGAGCAGTACTTC
abundance: NA; v_gene: TRBV7-8; j_gene: TRBJ2-5; d_gene: TRBD1; CDR3aa: CASSSRQGQETQYF; CDR3nt: TGTGCCAGCAGCTCAAGACAGGGACAAGAGACCCAGTACTTC
abundance: NA; v_gene: TRBV28; j_gene: TRBJ2-7; d_gene: NA; CDR3aa: CASTGGTFSYEQYF; CDR3nt: TGTGCCAGCACCGGTGGGACATTCTCATACGAGCAGTACTTC
abundance: NA; v_gene: TRBV12-3/TRBV12-4; j_gene: TRBJ1-3; d_gene: NA; CDR3aa: CASRNEGLDTIYF; CDR3nt: TGTGCCAGCAGGAACGAGGGCTTGGACACCATATATTTT
abundance: few; v_gene: TRBV7-8; j_gene: TRBJ2-1; d_gene: NA; CDR3aa: CASSSGKQFF; CDR3nt: TGTGCCAGCAGCTCCGGGAAGCAGTTCTTC
abundance: NA; v_gene: TRBV5-1; j_gene: TRBJ1-1; d_gene: NA; CDR3aa: CASSLGRKNTEAFF; CDR3nt: TGCGCCAGCAGCTTGGGACGCAAGAACACTGAAGCTTTCTTT
abundance: NA; v_gene: TRBV2; j_gene: TRBJ1-3; d_gene: TRBD1; CDR3aa: CASSLDRGDTIYF; CDR3nt: TGTGCCAGCAGCCTTGACAGGGGTGACACCATATATTTT
abundance: NA; v_gene: TRBV7-2; j_gene: TRBJ2-5; d_gene: NA; CDR3aa: CASSRGHFDQETQYF; CDR3nt: TGTGCCAGCAGCCGGGGACACTTCGATCAAGAGACCCAGTACTTC
abundance: NA; v_gene: TRBV11-2; j_gene: TRBJ2-3; d_gene: TRBD2; CDR3aa: CASSEGLADITDTQYF; CDR3nt: TGTGCCAGTAGTGAGGGGCTAGCGGATATCACAGATACGCAGTATTTT
abundance: NA; v_gene: TRBV30; j_gene: TRBJ2-1; d_gene: TRBD2; CDR3aa: CAWSGESGANEQFF; CDR3nt: TGTGCCTGGAGTGGGGAGAGCGGGGCCAATGAGCAGTTCTTC
abundance: NA; v_gene: TRBV11-3; j_gene: TRBJ1-1; d_gene: NA; CDR3aa: CASSLTSMNTEAFF; CDR3nt: TGTGCCAGCAGCTTAACATCGATGAACACTGAAGCTTTCTTT
abundance: NA; v_gene: TRBV2; j_gene: TRBJ1-2; d_gene: NA; CDR3aa: CASKAGSYGYTF; CDR3nt: TGTGCCAGCAAGGCCGGCAGCTATGGCTACACCTTC
abundance: NA; v_gene: TRBV19; j_gene: TRBJ2-2; d_gene: TRBD2; CDR3aa: CASSLERGSNTGELFF; CDR3nt: TGTGCCAGTAGTTTAGAGCGGGGGTCGAACACCGGGGAGCTGTTTTTT